This note documents a single TCR beta chain sequence. The V gene end was trimmed by 6 bases and the J gene end by 4 bases; junction bases not matched to a gene: 11. The CDR3 consists of 16 residues. Germline V gene sequence: CDR1 DFQATT, CDR2 SNEGSKA (reference sequence). The sample is drawn from a study of blood T cells in healthy people across ages. Next came a second PCR, run for about 7 to 12 cycles, which used a sample-barcoded 5' primer along with a J-beta primer mix. Via MiXCR, TCRdb re-called the 5' RACE reads, giving one row per CDR3 protein. The sample lists over a million distinct CDR3 sequences; approximately 59% were seen once.

The chain is built from TRBV20-1 and TRBJ2-7; 14 bases match TRBD2. The sample taken for sequencing was blood. The TCR sequence derives from a man younger than 35 in good health. For the CDR3, the DNA is TGCAGTGCCCACAACCCGACTAGCGGGGGGGATTACGAGCAGTACTTC. This gives the protein CSAHNPTSGGDYEQYF.